This entry features one T cell receptor beta chain sequence. Its target is not known. Only cases whose brain tissue showed the highest T cell transcript signatures were sequenced. At least one anti-epileptic drug was given before surgery. This entry is derived from a study of brain T cells in children with intractable seizures. Trimming removed 0 bases at V and 6 bases at J, with 14 bases between. The CDR3 is made up of 15 amino acids. Germline CDR1 is ENHRY and CDR2 is SYGVKD. Overall study findings and caveats: Pre- and post-surgery blood differed in depth, so pre-surgery absences may be undersampling. Patients' HCMV serostatus was unknown; virus specificity rests on CDR3 similarity alone.

Assay: immunoSEQ multiplex PCR; the TCRdb copy retains only in-frame clones and omits some. The data contain about 76,000 clones, roughly 91% of them singletons. This chain links TRBV10-3 with TRBJ1-1; D gene ambiguous. The source material was peripheral blood, sampled at surgery. This clonotype was obtained from a boy in the first two years of life with tuberous sclerosis and intractable seizures. This CDR3 reads CAISESKPEGPEAFF. CDR3 nucleotides: TGTGCCATCAGTGAGTCCAAACCGGAAGGGCCTGAAGCTTTCTTT.